Listed below are T cell receptor beta chains from one sample, sequenced in a study of blood T cell repertoires in COVID-19. Sequencing used immunoSEQ multiplex PCR; TCRdb keeps in-frame clones, though not all of them. Among around 450,000 clones listed, nearly 90% were seen once. What was sequenced was PBMCs or T cells enriched from blood (not recorded which). The receptor set was obtained from a woman under 30 with acute COVID-19. CDR3s include the opening cysteine and the closing phenylalanine or tryptophan. D genes are given only for firm matches. A row's size may be missing; if present it is once, few, many or a size class.

J gene,clone size,V gene,D gene,CDR3 DNA,CDR3 protein
TRBJ1-6,-,TRBV20-1,-,TGCAGTGCTAGTGAGGAGGTTGGAAATTCACCCCTCCACTTT,CSASEEVGNSPLHF
TRBJ1-1,-,TRBV4-2,-,TGTGCCAGCAGCCAAGATTTAACACGGACAGTGAACACTGAAGCTTTCTTT,CASSQDLTRTVNTEAFF
TRBJ2-7,-,TRBV28,TRBD2,TGTGCCTCACAGGGGACTAGCGGGAGGGCCAAGCCCTACGAGCAGTACTTC,CASQGTSGRAKPYEQYF
TRBJ2-7,-,TRBV11-3,-,TGTGCCAGCAGCTCTAGAACAAGCGAGCAGTACTTC,CASSSRTSEQYF
TRBJ2-7,-,TRBV7-2,TRBD2,TGTGCCAGCAGCTTAACTAGCGGGCCCTCTAGCTCCTACGAGCAGTACTTC,CASSLTSGPSSSYEQYF
TRBJ2-2,-,TRBV7-9,-,TGTGCCAGCAGCGCGGACAGGAACACCGGGGAGCTGTTTTTT,CASSADRNTGELFF
TRBJ2-2,-,TRBV19,TRBD1,TGTGCCAGTAGACGGACAGGGAACACCGGGGAGCTGTTTTTT,CASRRTGNTGELFF
TRBJ2-2,-,TRBV12-3/TRBV12-4,-,TGTGCCAGCAGTTTTAGCGCCGGGGAGCTGTTTTTT,CASSFSAGELFF
TRBJ1-5,-,TRBV12-5,TRBD1,TGTGCTAGTGGGACGCAGGGGGCGAGCGATGCCAATCAGCCCCAGCATTTT,CASGTQGASDANQPQHF
TRBJ2-7,-,TRBV7-9,-,TGTGCCAGCAGCCCCGGGGCCTACGAGCAGTACTTC,CASSPGAYEQYF
TRBJ1-4,many,TRBV14,TRBD1,TGTGCCAGCAGCCGACAGGGGAGTAATGAAAAACTGTTTTTT,CASSRQGSNEKLFF
TRBJ1-4,-,TRBV27,TRBD1,TGTGCCAGCAGCCCAACAGGGGGCAGGAATGAAAAACTGTTTTTT,CASSPTGGRNEKLFF
TRBJ2-1,-,TRBV18,-,TGTGCCAGCTCACCGGACATTCAACCCTACAATGAGCAGTTCTTC,CASSPDIQPYNEQFF
TRBJ1-6,-,TRBV5-1,TRBD1,TGCGCCAGCAGGAAGGACAGGGTCTCACCCCTCCACTTT,CASRKDRVSPLHF
TRBJ2-3,-,TRBV27,TRBD2,TGTGCCAGCAGTTTTCGGGAGGCAGATACGCAGTATTTT,CASSFREADTQYF
TRBJ1-4,-,TRBV2,TRBD1,TGTGCCAGCAGTACCGGGACAGAGAATGAAAAACTGTTTTTT,CASSTGTENEKLFF
TRBJ1-2,-,TRBV27,-,TGTGCCAGCAGTTTAACCAGGACACACGGCTACACCTTC,CASSLTRTHGYTF
TRBJ2-1,-,TRBV12-5,TRBD2,TGTGCTAGTAAAACTCTTGGGGCGGGGGGATATTACAATGAGCAGTTCTTC,CASKTLGAGGYYNEQFF
TRBJ2-7,-,TRBV5-5,-,TGTGCCAGCAGCCCGCATTCAGGCGAGCAGTACTTC,CASSPHSGEQYF
TRBJ1-1,-,TRBV29-1,-,TGCAGCGTTGACAGGGTTCCCACTGAAGCTTTCTTT,CSVDRVPTEAFF
TRBJ2-5,-,TRBV9,TRBD2,TGTGCCAGCAGCGACCCCACTAGCGAGGAAAAGACCCAGTACTTC,CASSDPTSEEKTQYF
TRBJ1-2,-,TRBV19,-,TGTGCCATAAGACAGGAAAGTTCGATGAGCTACACCTTC,CAIRQESSMSYTF
TRBJ2-5,-,TRBV11-2,TRBD2,TGTGCCAGCAGCTTATCTCTTAGCGGGCGGGAGACCCAGTACTTC,CASSLSLSGRETQYF
TRBJ2-1,-,TRBV7-2,TRBD2,TGTGCCAGCACGGGACTAGCGGGACTAGGCTCCTACAATGAGCAGTTCTTC,CASTGLAGLGSYNEQFF
TRBJ1-6,-,TRBV3-1/TRBV3-2,TRBD1,TGTGCCAGCAGCCAAAAGGGGGCAACTTCACCCCTCCACTTT,CASSQKGATSPLHF
TRBJ1-2,-,TRBV27,-,TGTGCCAGCAGCCCGGGGGGAGGGCTCTATGGCTACACCTTC,CASSPGGGLYGYTF
TRBJ2-7,-,TRBV19,-,TGTGCCAGTAGTATCTCCCGGCGAGCGAACGACGAGCAGTACTTC,CASSISRRANDEQYF
TRBJ1-2,few,TRBV6-5,-,TGTGCCAGCAGTTCCCCAGGTTATGGCTACACCTTC,CASSSPGYGYTF
TRBJ1-2,-,TRBV7-9,TRBD1,TGTGCCAGCAGCCCAAAGGGGACAGGCATGCCTGGCTACACCTTC,CASSPKGTGMPGYTF
TRBJ1-5,few,TRBV15,-,TGTGCCACCAGCCCCCGACAGTTGAGGCAGCCCCAGCATTTT,CATSPRQLRQPQHF
TRBJ1-2,-,TRBV15,-,TGTGCCACCAGCAGAGAAGTCACAGGGAGCTATGGCTACACCTTC,CATSREVTGSYGYTF
TRBJ2-4,-,TRBV4-1,TRBD2,TGCGCCAGCAGCCAAGACCCTGCGGGGGTAGAAAACATTCAGTACTTC,CASSQDPAGVENIQYF
TRBJ2-3,-,TRBV5-1,TRBD2,TGCGCCAGCAAGAGCGGGGCTAGCACAGATACGCAGTATTTT,CASKSGASTDTQYF
TRBJ1-2,-,TRBV7-9,TRBD1,TGTGCCAGCAGCACCGGACAGGGAAGGGTCGGTGGCTACACCTTC,CASSTGQGRVGGYTF
TRBJ1-2,-,TRBV29-1,TRBD1,TGCAGCGTTGATCGACAGGGGCCGTTCTATGGCTACACCTTC,CSVDRQGPFYGYTF